This T cell receptor (beta chain) was sequenced during a study of somatic mutations in cytotoxic T cells in rheumatoid arthritis (dated by TCRdb to the late 2010s). Study-wide context: Patient peripheral blood (30 ml EDTA) was drawn right after diagnosis and before any treatment started. Some T-cell populations stained with V beta antibodies were sorted by flow on a FACSAria II or Sony SH800 to nearly 100% purity, with sorted V beta1+ cells additionally subjected to TCRB sequencing. To characterize clonality, the study used TCRB deep sequencing while asking whether somatic mutations are carried by expanded CD8+ T-cell clones in newly diagnosed, untreated rheumatoid arthritis. TCRB deep sequencing covered 65 to 80 patients with rheumatoid arthritis along with 20 healthy controls. Patients and controls did not essentially differ in median age, which was nearly identical between the groups. The paper as a whole reports these results and caveats: The finding that TRBV07 was slightly underrepresented in patients was left unadjusted for multiple comparisons. Several identical CD8+ TCRB sequences were found in both blood and synovial fluid, and in about an eighth of the 65 patients the largest CD8+ clone exceeded 20% of CD8+ cells. CD8+ clonality increased with age in patients (Spearman r of about 0.45) but not in healthy controls. The antigen targets of the expanded CD8+ clones were unknown, and absence from virus-specific databases did not rule out viral specificity. Rheumatoid arthritis patients and age-matched healthy controls did not significantly differ in CD8+ T-cell clonality.

On an AutoMACS, CD4+ and CD8+ cells were isolated via positive magnetic bead selection, and their purity was verified by flow cytometry. Clonal expansions were first screened by flow cytometry with a TCR V beta antibody panel, then characterized by TCRB deep sequencing of sorted CD8+ fractions. Ficoll-Paque PLUS density gradient separation was used to isolate peripheral blood mononuclear cells. DNA was extracted from CD4-enriched, CD8-enriched or PBMC samples with Nucleospin Tissue or Tissue XS kits and quantified with a Qubit 2.0 fluorometer. The CDR3 goes from the cysteine to the phenylalanine over 14 residues. Only the CDR3 portion is preserved as DNA: 42 bases, with reading frame beginning at the first base. From a lookup of the germline V gene, CDR1 and CDR2 are WSHSY and SAAADI. Deletion took 6 bases off V and 0 bases off J, with a span of 9 bases between the germline ends. TCRB CDR3 sequencing used the immunoSEQ assay on genomic DNA. From the authors' description of their analysis: Patient CD8+ clones larger than 1% were compared against published virus-specific TCRB sequences, and only a few matched. The analyses included only productive TCRB rearrangements. Clonality was expressed as a Shannon entropy-based productive clonality index, with each clone defined by a unique TCRB CDR3 sequence. The template counts of each clone relative to the total templates per sample were used to calculate repertoire overlap between two samples. V-gene usage measured by flow cytometry correlated with TCRB sequencing V-gene usage, with a Spearman r of around 0.62. TCRdb limited this immuneACCESS table to in-frame rearrangements with V and J called. A share of clones is missing; checked studies link under half to unresolved V genes, and the rest is unexplained. Clone size and the V and J calls come from that table; the DNA yielded D and trimming. A total of about 13,000 clones appear in this sample, about four fifths of them only once. The biggest ten clones account for roughly 22% of the sample.

To note about this clone: Its antigen is unknown. No much larger clonotype is one base removed from it; base qualities were not supplied.

Sequencing input: CD8+ T cells sorted from blood. The TCR was taken from an adult with rheumatoid arthritis. The chain employs TRBV10-2 and TRBJ1-5; 5 matching bases give a weak D call of TRBD1. The nucleotide sequence is given as TGCGCCAGCAGAGGGGCACTTAGCAATCAGCCCCAGCATTTT. It codes for CASRGALSNQPQHF.